Listed below are T cell receptor beta chains from one sample, sequenced in a study of beta chain features in type 1 diabetes. Generated by immunoSEQ multiplex PCR, the TCRdb table keeps only in-frame clones and is missing some. Of under 900,000 clones listed, about a sixth are singletons. Sequencing input: naive CD4+ T cells from blood. Source of these receptors: a woman in her late teens or twenties in good health. CDR3s include the opening cysteine and the closing phenylalanine or tryptophan. The order of the fields is clone size, D gene, J gene, V gene, CDR3 protein, CDR3 DNA. D genes are given only for firm matches. Not all rows give a size; the values are once, few, many and, for expanded clones, a class.

abundance: once; d_gene: TRBD1; j_gene: TRBJ2-1; v_gene: TRBV5-1; CDR3aa: CASSLSTGGTDEQFF; CDR3nt: TGCGCCAGCAGCCTGTCGACAGGGGGCACCGATGAGCAGTTCTTC
abundance: many; d_gene: -; j_gene: TRBJ1-3; v_gene: TRBV10-3; CDR3aa: CATASSSGNTIYF; CDR3nt: TGTGCCACCGCAAGTAGCTCTGGAAACACCATATATTTT
abundance: -; d_gene: -; j_gene: TRBJ2-7; v_gene: TRBV9; CDR3aa: CASSVAAGRIYEQYF; CDR3nt: TGTGCCAGCAGCGTAGCGGCGGGACGCATTTACGAGCAGTACTTC
abundance: few; d_gene: -; j_gene: TRBJ2-1; v_gene: TRBV9; CDR3aa: CASSFTGWEFVDEQFF; CDR3nt: TGTGCCAGCAGCTTTACGGGCTGGGAGTTTGTGGATGAGCAGTTCTTC
abundance: few; d_gene: -; j_gene: TRBJ2-5; v_gene: TRBV15; CDR3aa: CATSRVGQTQETQYF; CDR3nt: TGTGCCACCAGCAGAGTTGGACAAACCCAAGAGACCCAGTACTTC
abundance: -; d_gene: -; j_gene: TRBJ2-3; v_gene: TRBV4-3; CDR3aa: CASSQDKSLTQYF; CDR3nt: TGCGCCAGCAGCCAAGATAAGAGCCTGACGCAGTATTTT
abundance: -; d_gene: TRBD2; j_gene: TRBJ2-1; v_gene: TRBV5-5; CDR3aa: CASSTRLAGADEQFF; CDR3nt: TGTGCCAGCAGCACAAGACTAGCGGGAGCCGATGAGCAGTTCTTC
abundance: -; d_gene: -; j_gene: TRBJ2-2; v_gene: TRBV19; CDR3aa: CASSIDWGRPNTGELFF; CDR3nt: TGTGCCAGTAGTATAGACTGGGGCCGGCCGAACACCGGGGAGCTGTTTTTT
abundance: -; d_gene: -; j_gene: TRBJ2-5; v_gene: TRBV4-2; CDR3aa: CASSQVPQGKETQYF; CDR3nt: TGTGCCAGCAGCCAAGTTCCGCAGGGGAAGGAGACCCAGTACTTC
abundance: few; d_gene: TRBD2; j_gene: TRBJ2-1; v_gene: TRBV25-1; CDR3aa: CASSGWTSGGPYNEQFF; CDR3nt: TGTGCCAGCAGTGGGTGGACTAGCGGGGGACCCTACAATGAGCAGTTCTTC
abundance: -; d_gene: -; j_gene: TRBJ2-7; v_gene: TRBV27; CDR3aa: CASSHPGAVSSYEQYF; CDR3nt: TGTGCCAGCAGTCACCCCGGGGCAGTCAGCTCCTACGAGCAGTACTTC
abundance: -; d_gene: -; j_gene: TRBJ1-2; v_gene: TRBV11-2; CDR3aa: CASSIGRVIGGYTF; CDR3nt: TGTGCCAGCAGCATCGGACGGGTTATCGGTGGCTACACCTTC
abundance: -; d_gene: -; j_gene: TRBJ2-5; v_gene: TRBV7-2; CDR3aa: CASSPGPGETQYF; CDR3nt: TGTGCCAGCAGCCCTGGGCCTGGAGAGACCCAGTACTTC
abundance: -; d_gene: TRBD1; j_gene: TRBJ2-7; v_gene: TRBV9; CDR3aa: CASSVEGGLEDEQYF; CDR3nt: TGTGCCAGCAGCGTAGAAGGGGGCTTGGAAGACGAGCAGTACTTC
abundance: -; d_gene: -; j_gene: TRBJ2-1; v_gene: TRBV5-6; CDR3aa: CASSLRTTSSSYNEQFF; CDR3nt: TGTGCCAGCAGCCTCCGGACGACCTCAAGCTCCTACAATGAGCAGTTCTTC
abundance: few; d_gene: -; j_gene: TRBJ2-7; v_gene: TRBV28; CDR3aa: CASSLVWTGRF; CDR3nt: TGTGCCAGCAGTTTAGTTTGGACGGGACGTTTC
abundance: few; d_gene: -; j_gene: TRBJ2-3; v_gene: TRBV9; CDR3aa: CASSVEGWGTDTQYF; CDR3nt: TGTGCCAGCAGCGTAGAAGGGTGGGGCACAGATACGCAGTATTTT
abundance: few; d_gene: -; j_gene: TRBJ2-5; v_gene: TRBV5-4; CDR3aa: CASSSETHAAGETQYF; CDR3nt: TGTGCCAGCAGCTCGGAGACACATGCGGCGGGAGAGACCCAGTACTTC
abundance: -; d_gene: -; j_gene: TRBJ2-1; v_gene: TRBV28; CDR3aa: CASSLTKTPTNEQFF; CDR3nt: TGTGCCAGCAGTTTAACCAAGACCCCTACCAATGAGCAGTTCTTC
abundance: few; d_gene: -; j_gene: TRBJ1-5; v_gene: TRBV4-1; CDR3aa: CASSQRTDPFNQPQHF; CDR3nt: TGCGCCAGCAGCCAAAGGACGGACCCCTTTAATCAGCCCCAGCATTTT
abundance: few; d_gene: TRBD1; j_gene: TRBJ2-1; v_gene: TRBV27; CDR3aa: CASSWKQGVSYNEQFF; CDR3nt: TGTGCCAGCAGTTGGAAACAGGGGGTCTCCTACAATGAGCAGTTCTTC
abundance: -; d_gene: -; j_gene: TRBJ2-1; v_gene: TRBV7-9; CDR3aa: CASSWTGTPHNEQFF; CDR3nt: TGTGCCAGCAGCTGGACTGGAACCCCCCACAATGAGCAGTTCTTC
abundance: -; d_gene: -; j_gene: TRBJ2-5; v_gene: TRBV2; CDR3aa: CASSNRQSTMETQYF; CDR3nt: TGTGCCAGCAGTAACCGGCAATCCACTATGGAGACCCAGTACTTC
abundance: few; d_gene: TRBD2; j_gene: TRBJ2-7; v_gene: TRBV15; CDR3aa: CATSPLAGGWYEQYF; CDR3nt: TGTGCCACCAGCCCTCTGGCGGGAGGATGGTACGAGCAGTACTTC
abundance: few; d_gene: TRBD1; j_gene: TRBJ2-5; v_gene: TRBV28; CDR3aa: CASGSSDRGFWQETQYF; CDR3nt: TGTGCCAGCGGGTCGTCGGACAGGGGATTTTGGCAAGAGACCCAGTACTTC
abundance: -; d_gene: -; j_gene: TRBJ2-7; v_gene: TRBV18; CDR3aa: CASSPTGEGSYEQYF; CDR3nt: TGTGCCAGCTCTCCAACAGGGGAGGGATCCTACGAGCAGTACTTC
abundance: -; d_gene: -; j_gene: TRBJ2-5; v_gene: TRBV11-2; CDR3aa: CASSLNQGQETQYF; CDR3nt: TGTGCCAGCAGCTTAAACCAGGGGCAAGAGACCCAGTACTTC
abundance: -; d_gene: -; j_gene: TRBJ2-1; v_gene: TRBV20-1; CDR3aa: CSASSIEQFF; CDR3nt: TGCAGTGCTAGTTCCATTGAGCAGTTCTTC
abundance: -; d_gene: -; j_gene: TRBJ2-1; v_gene: TRBV11-2; CDR3aa: CASTSTSSYNEQFF; CDR3nt: TGTGCCAGCACCTCGACTAGCTCCTACAATGAGCAGTTCTTC
abundance: -; d_gene: TRBD1; j_gene: TRBJ2-1; v_gene: TRBV6-1; CDR3aa: CASSRQGAFYNEQFF; CDR3nt: TGTGCCAGCAGTAGACAGGGGGCGTTTTACAATGAGCAGTTCTTC
abundance: -; d_gene: -; j_gene: TRBJ1-1; v_gene: TRBV15; CDR3aa: CATSRDLGYTEAFF; CDR3nt: TGTGCCACCAGCAGAGATCTGGGTTACACTGAAGCTTTCTTT
abundance: -; d_gene: TRBD1; j_gene: TRBJ1-2; v_gene: TRBV6-5; CDR3aa: CASSLQGAGGYTF; CDR3nt: TGTGCCAGCAGTCTGCAGGGGGCAGGTGGCTACACCTTC
abundance: few; d_gene: -; j_gene: TRBJ2-5; v_gene: TRBV6-5; CDR3aa: CASSQGRDRGETQYF; CDR3nt: TGTGCCAGCAGTCAAGGCCGGGACCGTGGAGAGACCCAGTACTTC
abundance: -; d_gene: -; j_gene: TRBJ1-2; v_gene: TRBV5-1; CDR3aa: CASSTGQLLGYTF; CDR3nt: TGCGCCAGCAGCACCGGACAGTTATTGGGCTACACCTTC
abundance: few; d_gene: TRBD1; j_gene: TRBJ2-4; v_gene: TRBV4-2; CDR3aa: CASSHRDRGMIGINIQYF; CDR3nt: TGTGCCAGCAGCCACCGGGACAGGGGAATGATTGGGATAAACATTCAGTACTTC
abundance: few; d_gene: -; j_gene: TRBJ2-5; v_gene: TRBV15; CDR3aa: CATSRVAYQETQYF; CDR3nt: TGTGCCACCAGCAGAGTTGCGTACCAAGAGACCCAGTACTTC
abundance: -; d_gene: TRBD1; j_gene: TRBJ2-1; v_gene: TRBV7-9; CDR3aa: CASSQGGQSYNEQFF; CDR3nt: TGTGCCAGCAGCCAAGGGGGACAGTCCTACAATGAGCAGTTCTTC
abundance: -; d_gene: TRBD2; j_gene: TRBJ2-3; v_gene: TRBV27; CDR3aa: CASNGGGRDTDTQYF; CDR3nt: TGTGCCAGCAACGGGGGCGGGAGGGACACCGATACGCAGTATTTT
abundance: -; d_gene: TRBD2; j_gene: TRBJ2-1; v_gene: TRBV7-9; CDR3aa: CASSLDSGSYNEQFF; CDR3nt: TGTGCCAGCAGCTTAGATAGCGGGAGCTACAATGAGCAGTTCTTC
abundance: few; d_gene: -; j_gene: TRBJ1-2; v_gene: TRBV4-1; CDR3aa: CASSQVGGGYGYTF; CDR3nt: TGCGCCAGCAGCCAAGTTGGAGGGGGCTATGGCTACACCTTC
abundance: -; d_gene: TRBD2; j_gene: TRBJ2-1; v_gene: TRBV7-2; CDR3aa: CASSLAGTSGEQFF; CDR3nt: TGTGCCAGCAGCTTAGCCGGGACTAGCGGAGAGCAGTTCTTC
abundance: -; d_gene: -; j_gene: TRBJ1-3; v_gene: TRBV28; CDR3aa: CASSGTPGNTIYF; CDR3nt: TGTGCCAGCAGTGGGACACCAGGAAACACCATATATTTT
abundance: -; d_gene: TRBD2; j_gene: TRBJ2-1; v_gene: TRBV4-1; CDR3aa: CASSHLAGEIGEQFF; CDR3nt: TGCGCCAGCAGCCATTTAGCGGGAGAGATAGGTGAGCAGTTCTTC
abundance: -; d_gene: -; j_gene: TRBJ2-2; v_gene: TRBV7-2; CDR3aa: CASSRRVREELFF; CDR3nt: TGTGCCAGCAGCCGCAGGGTTAGGGAGGAGCTGTTTTTT
abundance: few; d_gene: -; j_gene: TRBJ2-3; v_gene: TRBV7-6; CDR3aa: CASSWGGFTDTQYF; CDR3nt: TGTGCCAGCAGCTGGGGGGGCTTTACAGATACGCAGTATTTT
abundance: few; d_gene: -; j_gene: TRBJ1-4; v_gene: TRBV7-9; CDR3aa: CASSLAAGPNEKLFF; CDR3nt: TGTGCCAGCAGCTTAGCGGCGGGACCGAATGAAAAACTGTTTTTT
abundance: -; d_gene: TRBD2; j_gene: TRBJ2-1; v_gene: TRBV18; CDR3aa: CASSPLTSVSYNEQFF; CDR3nt: TGTGCCAGCTCACCACTCACTAGCGTGTCCTACAATGAGCAGTTCTTC
abundance: few; d_gene: -; j_gene: TRBJ1-2; v_gene: TRBV5-4; CDR3aa: CASSQDAASYGYTF; CDR3nt: TGTGCCAGCAGCCAAGATGCGGCGTCCTATGGCTACACCTTC
abundance: -; d_gene: -; j_gene: TRBJ2-7; v_gene: TRBV28; CDR3aa: CASGGSGYTYEQYF; CDR3nt: TGTGCCAGCGGGGGGAGCGGGTATACCTACGAGCAGTACTTC
abundance: -; d_gene: -; j_gene: TRBJ2-1; v_gene: TRBV20-1; CDR3aa: CSPDSFNEQFF; CDR3nt: TGCAGTCCCGACAGCTTCAATGAGCAGTTCTTC
abundance: -; d_gene: -; j_gene: TRBJ1-2; v_gene: TRBV10-3; CDR3aa: CAISPQGWGYTF; CDR3nt: TGTGCCATCAGCCCACAGGGTTGGGGCTACACCTTC
abundance: few; d_gene: TRBD2; j_gene: TRBJ2-1; v_gene: TRBV10-3; CDR3aa: CASQGLAINEQFF; CDR3nt: TGTGCCAGCCAGGGACTAGCTATTAATGAGCAGTTCTTC
abundance: -; d_gene: -; j_gene: TRBJ1-5; v_gene: TRBV18; CDR3aa: CASTETAGFPQHF; CDR3nt: TGTGCCAGCACCGAGACGGCCGGTTTCCCCCAGCATTTT
abundance: few; d_gene: -; j_gene: TRBJ2-7; v_gene: TRBV6-6; CDR3aa: CASSLTLSYEQYF; CDR3nt: TGTGCCAGCAGTTTGACTCTTTCCTACGAGCAGTACTTC
abundance: -; d_gene: TRBD2; j_gene: TRBJ2-4; v_gene: TRBV7-2; CDR3aa: CASSLVSTSGRDIQYF; CDR3nt: TGTGCCAGCAGCTTAGTTTCGACTAGCGGGAGAGACATTCAGTACTTC
abundance: -; d_gene: TRBD2; j_gene: TRBJ2-1; v_gene: TRBV28; CDR3aa: CASSFEFTGTSGRGTYNEQFF; CDR3nt: TGTGCCAGCAGTTTTGAATTTACCGGGACTAGCGGGAGGGGGACCTACAATGAGCAGTTCTTC